The clone carrying this T cell receptor (beta chain) was counted only a few times. Its cognate antigen is unknown. 13 Jbeta primers and 60 Vbeta primers were used for the PCR. Repertoires were generated with immunoSEQ multiplex PCR, while TCRdb's copy carries only in-frame clones and drops some. The data contain roughly 120,000 clones, 8% to 10% of them singletons. Looked up from germline, CDR1 is SGHTA and CDR2 is FQGNSA. The CDR3 runs to 15 residues. V lost 5 bases and J 0 bases, leaving 12 bases between the germline ends. This sample was included in a study of cytomegalovirus exposure and HLA in healthy donors. Across the whole study: When 350 to 500 donors were genotyped, over 80% of them were found to fall in the Caucasian-associated ancestry cluster.

Study-wide findings and caveats: A few CMV-associated chains were confirmed in vitro to be specific for CMV antigens. Usually a TCR sequence was rare, but some public TCRs were found in many donors. It was shown in a later analysis that HLA-associated TCR beta chains were more clonally expanded than other, equally common chains.

The receptor's source is a man aged 25-40 years in good health and CMV-seronegative. The sequencing sample was made of PBMCs. The chain links TRBV7-2 to TRBJ2-3; weak D call: TRBD1 (6 bases). CDR3 coding DNA: TGTGCCAGCAGCGGAAGGACAGATAGCACAGATACGCAGTATTTT. It translates to CASSGRTDSTDTQYF.